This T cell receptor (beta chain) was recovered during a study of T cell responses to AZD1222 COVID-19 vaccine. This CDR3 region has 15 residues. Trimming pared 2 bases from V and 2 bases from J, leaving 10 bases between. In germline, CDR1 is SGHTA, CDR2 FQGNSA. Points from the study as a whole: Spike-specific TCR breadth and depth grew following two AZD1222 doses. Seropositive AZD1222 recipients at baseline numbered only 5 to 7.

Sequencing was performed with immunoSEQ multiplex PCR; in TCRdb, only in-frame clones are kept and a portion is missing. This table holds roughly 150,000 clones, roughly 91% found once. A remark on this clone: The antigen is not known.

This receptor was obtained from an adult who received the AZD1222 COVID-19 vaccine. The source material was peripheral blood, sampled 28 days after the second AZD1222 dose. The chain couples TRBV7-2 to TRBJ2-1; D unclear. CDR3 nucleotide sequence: TGTGCCAGCAGCTTACAACTTAGCACCTACAATGAGCAGTTCTTC. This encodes CASSLQLSTYNEQFF.